This TCR beta chain appears in the sequencing data of a study of blood T cells in healthy people across ages. The length of the CDR3 is 15 residues. Trimming removed 0 bases from V and 6 bases from J, with 16 bases in between. In germline, CDR1 is DFQATT, CDR2 SNEGSKA (reference sequence). Combining a sample-barcoded 5' primer with a J-beta primer mix, a second PCR ran for 7 to 11 cycles. Each cDNA molecule received a tag from a template-switch adaptor that had 12 random nucleotides. Via MiXCR, TCRdb re-called the 5' RACE reads, giving one row per CDR3 protein. The data show some 1.5 million distinct CDR3 sequences, roughly two fifths seen once. This clonotype was seen a few times.

The rearrangement uses TRBV20-1 and TRBJ2-3; TRBD1 is a possible D gene (6 bases). The sequencing input was blood. This clonotype was obtained from a woman in her late teens or twenties in good health. CDR3 region: CSARDLGPTGDTQYF. The CDR3 bases are TGCAGTGCTAGAGATTTGGGGCCTACAGGGGATACGCAGTATTTT.